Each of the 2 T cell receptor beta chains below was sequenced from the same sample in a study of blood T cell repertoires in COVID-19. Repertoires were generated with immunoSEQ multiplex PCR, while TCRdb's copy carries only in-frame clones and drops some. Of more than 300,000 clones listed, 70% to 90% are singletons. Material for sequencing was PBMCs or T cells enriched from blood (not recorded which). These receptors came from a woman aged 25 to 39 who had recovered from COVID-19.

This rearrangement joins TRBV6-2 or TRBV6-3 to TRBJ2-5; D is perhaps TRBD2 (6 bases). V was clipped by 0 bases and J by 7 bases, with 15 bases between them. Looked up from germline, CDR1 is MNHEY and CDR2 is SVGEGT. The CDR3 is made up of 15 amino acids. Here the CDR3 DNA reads TGTGCCAGCAGTTACTCGAAAACTAGCCGCGCGACCCAGTACTTC. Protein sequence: CASSYSKTSRATQYF.

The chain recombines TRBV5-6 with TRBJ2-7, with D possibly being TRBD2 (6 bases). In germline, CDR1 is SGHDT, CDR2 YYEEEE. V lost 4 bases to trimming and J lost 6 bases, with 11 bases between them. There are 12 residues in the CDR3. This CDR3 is CASSTAGLEQYF. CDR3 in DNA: TGTGCCAGCAGCACGGCGGGGCTCGAGCAGTACTTC. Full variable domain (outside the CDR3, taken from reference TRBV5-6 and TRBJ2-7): DAGVTQSPTHLIKTRGQQVTLRCSPKSGHDTVSWYQQALGQGPQFIFQYYEEEERQRGNFPDRFSGHQFPNYSSELNVNALLLGDSALYLCASSTAGLEQYFGPGTRLTVT.